A selection of T cell receptor beta chains follows, all from one sample in a study of cytomegalovirus exposure and HLA in healthy donors. The data were produced by immunoSEQ multiplex PCR, yet TCRdb's version contains in-frame clones alone and is incomplete. This sample has roughly 250,000 clones, with almost 85% found just once. Sequences were obtained from PBMCs. These TCRs come from a woman aged 40 to 50 in good health and CMV-seropositive. The CDR3 runs from the conserved cysteine through the conserved F or W. D genes are given only for firm matches. Size values are once, few and many counts, or a class for expanded clones, and some rows have none.

clone_size: .; j_call: TRBJ2-3; v_call: TRBV6-6; d_call: TRBD2; cdr3_aa: CASSYHVLAGTDTQYF; cdr3_nt: TGTGCCAGCAGTTACCATGTACTAGCGGGAACAGATACGCAGTATTTT
clone_size: few; j_call: TRBJ2-1; v_call: TRBV11-2; d_call: .; cdr3_aa: CASSLGLYNEQFF; cdr3_nt: TGTGCCAGCAGCTTAGGGCTTTACAATGAGCAGTTCTTC
clone_size: .; j_call: TRBJ2-3; v_call: TRBV11-2; d_call: .; cdr3_aa: CASSLDTTSTDTQYF; cdr3_nt: TGTGCCAGCAGCTTAGATACTACCAGCACAGATACGCAGTATTTT
clone_size: .; j_call: TRBJ2-7; v_call: TRBV7-2; d_call: .; cdr3_aa: CASSLANRHYEQYF; cdr3_nt: TGTGCCAGCAGCTTAGCGAACAGACACTACGAGCAGTACTTC
clone_size: once; j_call: TRBJ2-1; v_call: TRBV4-3; d_call: .; cdr3_aa: CASSQDIQAYNEQFF; cdr3_nt: TGCGCCAGCAGCCAAGATATACAAGCCTACAATGAGCAGTTCTTC
clone_size: .; j_call: TRBJ1-2; v_call: TRBV30; d_call: .; cdr3_aa: CAWSVIVSNYGCTF; cdr3_nt: TGTGCCTGGAGTGTAATTGTCAGCAACTATGGCTGCACCTTC
clone_size: .; j_call: TRBJ2-5; v_call: TRBV15; d_call: .; cdr3_aa: CATSRGKWGGEETQYF; cdr3_nt: TGTGCCACCAGCAGAGGGAAGTGGGGAGGTGAGGAGACCCAGTACTTC
clone_size: .; j_call: TRBJ2-1; v_call: TRBV5-1; d_call: TRBD2; cdr3_aa: CASSTGLAASYNEQFF; cdr3_nt: TGCGCCAGCAGCACAGGACTAGCGGCCTCCTACAATGAGCAGTTCTTC
clone_size: .; j_call: TRBJ2-1; v_call: TRBV11-1; d_call: TRBD2; cdr3_aa: CASSSLAGVAYNEQFF; cdr3_nt: TGTGCCAGCAGCTCCCTAGCGGGAGTTGCCTACAATGAGCAGTTCTTC
clone_size: .; j_call: TRBJ2-7; v_call: TRBV19; d_call: TRBD1; cdr3_aa: CASREGAGSYEQYF; cdr3_nt: TGTGCCAGTAGAGAGGGGGCTGGGTCCTACGAGCAGTACTTC
clone_size: .; j_call: TRBJ1-1; v_call: TRBV29-1; d_call: TRBD1; cdr3_aa: CSVAPTGGFAEAFF; cdr3_nt: TGCAGCGTTGCCCCGACAGGGGGCTTCGCTGAAGCTTTCTTT
clone_size: once; j_call: TRBJ1-1; v_call: TRBV6-5; d_call: .; cdr3_aa: CASSSGDWGGPEAFF; cdr3_nt: TGTGCCAGCAGTTCCGGGGACTGGGGCGGCCCTGAAGCTTTCTTT
clone_size: .; j_call: TRBJ2-7; v_call: TRBV29-1; d_call: TRBD2; cdr3_aa: CSVRGSSYEQYF; cdr3_nt: TGCAGCGTGCGGGGGAGCTCCTACGAGCAGTACTTC
clone_size: .; j_call: TRBJ1-5; v_call: TRBV30; d_call: .; cdr3_aa: CARTAGQHQPQHF; cdr3_nt: TGTGCTAGGACGGCAGGGCAGCATCAGCCCCAGCATTTT
clone_size: .; j_call: TRBJ2-7; v_call: TRBV10-3; d_call: .; cdr3_aa: CAISESPGGGGEQYF; cdr3_nt: TGTGCCATCAGTGAGTCGCCGGGCGGTGGAGGGGAGCAGTACTTC
clone_size: .; j_call: TRBJ2-2; v_call: TRBV7-3; d_call: TRBD2; cdr3_aa: CASSIFSGGANTGELFF; cdr3_nt: TGTGCCAGCAGTATATTTAGCGGGGGCGCGAACACCGGGGAGCTGTTTTTT
clone_size: .; j_call: TRBJ1-1; v_call: TRBV11-1; d_call: .; cdr3_aa: CASSFWQGKNTEAFF; cdr3_nt: TGTGCCAGCAGCTTTTGGCAGGGGAAGAACACTGAAGCTTTCTTT
clone_size: .; j_call: TRBJ2-5; v_call: TRBV7-7; d_call: .; cdr3_aa: CASSLGGSQETQYF; cdr3_nt: TGTGCCAGCAGCTTAGGGGGCAGCCAAGAGACCCAGTACTTC
clone_size: few; j_call: TRBJ2-7; v_call: TRBV19; d_call: .; cdr3_aa: CASSMVTAETAYEQYF; cdr3_nt: TGTGCCAGTAGTATGGTCACAGCGGAGACGGCCTACGAGCAGTACTTC
clone_size: .; j_call: TRBJ2-7; v_call: TRBV7-9; d_call: .; cdr3_aa: CATRRTSSSYEQYF; cdr3_nt: TGTGCCACCCGCCGGACATCGAGCTCCTACGAGCAGTACTTC
clone_size: .; j_call: TRBJ2-1; v_call: TRBV19; d_call: .; cdr3_aa: CASTSSSYNEQFF; cdr3_nt: TGTGCCAGTACCTCGAGCTCCTACAATGAGCAGTTCTTC
clone_size: few; j_call: TRBJ2-7; v_call: TRBV6-5; d_call: TRBD2; cdr3_aa: CASSRDYPISYEQYF; cdr3_nt: TGTGCCAGCAGTAGGGACTATCCCATCTCCTACGAGCAGTACTTC
clone_size: once; j_call: TRBJ1-1; v_call: TRBV25-1; d_call: .; cdr3_aa: CASSGTPNTEAFF; cdr3_nt: TGTGCCAGCAGTGGGACACCGAACACTGAAGCTTTCTTT
clone_size: once; j_call: TRBJ2-1; v_call: TRBV5-8; d_call: TRBD1; cdr3_aa: CASSLFVGQGTYNEQFF; cdr3_nt: TGTGCCAGCAGCTTGTTTGTCGGACAGGGGACCTACAATGAGCAGTTCTTC
clone_size: .; j_call: TRBJ1-5; v_call: TRBV5-6; d_call: .; cdr3_aa: CASSLQGAYQPQHF; cdr3_nt: TGTGCCAGCAGCTTACAAGGGGCTTATCAGCCCCAGCATTTT
clone_size: .; j_call: TRBJ2-6; v_call: TRBV19; d_call: .; cdr3_aa: CASSIVQGVAGANVLTF; cdr3_nt: TGTGCCAGTAGTATAGTACAGGGAGTGGCTGGGGCCAACGTCCTGACTTTC
clone_size: .; j_call: TRBJ2-1; v_call: TRBV27; d_call: .; cdr3_aa: CASSLSGGSYNEQFF; cdr3_nt: TGTGCCAGCAGTTTATCCGGGGGCTCCTACAATGAGCAGTTCTTC
clone_size: .; j_call: TRBJ2-1; v_call: TRBV7-2; d_call: TRBD2; cdr3_aa: CASIPGRERVEQFF; cdr3_nt: TGTGCCAGCATCCCCGGGCGGGAGCGGGTTGAGCAGTTCTTC
clone_size: .; j_call: TRBJ1-1; v_call: TRBV12-5; d_call: TRBD1; cdr3_aa: CASGLDRGQAFF; cdr3_nt: TGTGCTAGTGGTTTGGACAGGGGCCAAGCTTTCTTT